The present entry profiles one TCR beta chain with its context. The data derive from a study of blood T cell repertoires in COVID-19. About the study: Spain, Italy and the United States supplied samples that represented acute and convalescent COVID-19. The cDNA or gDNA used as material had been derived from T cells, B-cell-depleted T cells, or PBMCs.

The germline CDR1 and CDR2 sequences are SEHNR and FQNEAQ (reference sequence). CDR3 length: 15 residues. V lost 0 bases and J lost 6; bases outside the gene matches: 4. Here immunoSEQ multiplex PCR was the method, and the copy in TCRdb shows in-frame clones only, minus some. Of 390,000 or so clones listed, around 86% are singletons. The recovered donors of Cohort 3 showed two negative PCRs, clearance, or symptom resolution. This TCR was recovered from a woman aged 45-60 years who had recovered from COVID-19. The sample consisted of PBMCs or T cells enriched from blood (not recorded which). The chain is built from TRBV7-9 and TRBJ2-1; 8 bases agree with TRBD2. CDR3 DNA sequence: TGTGCCAGCAGCTTAGCCGGGACTAGTCGCAATGAGCAGTTCTTC. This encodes CASSLAGTSRNEQFF. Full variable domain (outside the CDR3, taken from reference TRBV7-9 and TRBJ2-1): DTGVSQNPRHKITKRGQNVTFRCDPISEHNRLYWYRQTLGQGPEFLTYFQNEAQLEKSRLLSDRFSAERPKGSFSTLEIQRTEQGDSAMYLCASSLAGTSRNEQFFGPGTRLTVL.